This T cell receptor beta chain derives from a study of cytomegalovirus exposure and HLA in healthy donors. Study results and limitations: Cytomegalovirus status, reportedly, was diagnosed with high specificity and sensitivity by the classifier.

Germline lookup yields CDR1 SGDLS and CDR2 YYNGEE. Trimming removed 4 bases from V and 4 bases from J, with 14 bases in between. CDR3 size: 14 residues. The donors gave bone marrow, and they were healthy. This clone turned up a few times. Antigen unknown. Primers included in the PCR were 60 Vbeta and 13 Jbeta primers. Assay used: immunoSEQ multiplex PCR; TCRdb lists only in-frame clones, some missing. This sample has about 52,000 clones; about three quarters occur once, and the top ten carry roughly 9.2%. The sequenced sample was PBMCs. This clonotype originated in a woman between 50 and 59 years old in good health and CMV-seronegative. The chain links TRBV9 to TRBJ2-5, with unresolved D. The CDR3 DNA is TGTGCCAGCAGCAACGCTAGAATTGGAGAGACCCAGTACTTC. Its protein product is CASSNARIGETQYF.